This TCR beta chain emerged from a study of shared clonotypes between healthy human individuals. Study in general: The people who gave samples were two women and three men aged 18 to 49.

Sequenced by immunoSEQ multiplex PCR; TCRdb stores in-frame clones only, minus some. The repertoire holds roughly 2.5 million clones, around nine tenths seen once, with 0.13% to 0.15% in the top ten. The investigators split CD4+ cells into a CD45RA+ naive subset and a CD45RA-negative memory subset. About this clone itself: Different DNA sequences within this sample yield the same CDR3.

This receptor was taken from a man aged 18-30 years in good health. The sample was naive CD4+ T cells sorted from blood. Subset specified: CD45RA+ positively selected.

The CDR3 loop reads CASSLGGTGNTIYF. For the CDR3, the DNA is TGTGCCAGCAGTTTAGGGGGTACAGGAAACACCATATATTTT. The genes are TRBV28 and TRBJ1-3, with D possibly being TRBD1 (5 bases). Between the trimmed V and J ends, which lost 2 bases and 4 bases, there was a span of 9 bases. Germline lookup yields CDR1 MDHEN and CDR2 SYDVKM. The length of the CDR3 is 14 residues. The full variable domain, rest sourced from reference TRBV28 and TRBJ1-3, is DVKVTQSSRYLVKRTGEKVFLECVQDMDHENMFWYRQDPGLGLRLIYFSYDVKMKEKGDIPEGYSVSREKKERFSLILESASTNQTSMYLCASSLGGTGNTIYFGEGSWLTVV.